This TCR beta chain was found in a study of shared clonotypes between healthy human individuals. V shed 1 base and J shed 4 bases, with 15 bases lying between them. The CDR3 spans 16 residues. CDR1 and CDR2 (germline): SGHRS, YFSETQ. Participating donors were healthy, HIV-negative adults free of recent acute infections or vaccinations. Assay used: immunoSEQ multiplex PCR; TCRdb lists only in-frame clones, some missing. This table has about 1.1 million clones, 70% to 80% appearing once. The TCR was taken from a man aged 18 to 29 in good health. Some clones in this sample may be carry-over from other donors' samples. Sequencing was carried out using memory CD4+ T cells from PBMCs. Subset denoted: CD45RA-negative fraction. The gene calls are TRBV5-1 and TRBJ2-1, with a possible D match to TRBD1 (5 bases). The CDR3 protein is CASSLFGAGIYNEQFF. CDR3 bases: TGCGCCAGCAGCTTGTTTGGGGCCGGAATTTACAATGAGCAGTTCTTC. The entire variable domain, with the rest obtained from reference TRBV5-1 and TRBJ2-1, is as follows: KAGVTQTPRYLIKTRGQQVTLSCSPISGHRSVSWYQQTPGQGLQFLFEYFSETQRNKGNFPGRFSGRQFSNSRSEMNVSTLELGDSALYLCASSLFGAGIYNEQFFGPGTRLTVL.